This entry is about one TCR beta chain. Its target is not known. This sample is drawn from a study of cytomegalovirus exposure and HLA in healthy donors. Study information: Unique TCRs numbering roughly 80 million, obtained from HLA-typed donors, made up an early data release.

The primer mix had 60 Vbeta and 13 Jbeta primers. Repertoires were generated with immunoSEQ multiplex PCR, while TCRdb's copy carries only in-frame clones and drops some. The table includes about 110,000 clones, around 74% detected once. Study-level points and caveats: Cytomegalovirus association was assigned to over 150 TCR beta chains. It emerged from a later analysis that several of the most significant clusters appeared to be linked to common viral pathogens.

The V and J ends lost 6 bases and 11 bases respectively, with 17 bases between them. Germline loops: CDR1 SGHRS, CDR2 YFSETQ. The CDR3 extends over 12 amino acids. This clonotype was sampled from a woman between 35 and 50 years old in good health and CMV-seropositive. The genes are TRBV5-1 and TRBJ1-1; D gene uncertain. The sample comprised PBMCs. The DNA of the CDR3 is TGCGCCAGCATCGATCCCCCGGGGTCGGCTTTCTTT. Encoded protein: CASIDPPGSAFF. Together with reference TRBV5-1 and TRBJ1-1, the CDR3 gives the full variable domain: KAGVTQTPRYLIKTRGQQVTLSCSPISGHRSVSWYQQTPGQGLQFLFEYFSETQRNKGNFPGRFSGRQFSNSRSEMNVSTLELGDSALYLCASIDPPGSAFFGQGTRLTVV.